Shown below are 17 T cell receptor beta chains from a single sample sequenced in a study of blood T cell repertoires in COVID-19. Sequencing used immunoSEQ multiplex PCR; TCRdb keeps in-frame clones, though not all of them. The data hold around 100,000 clones, with approximately 90% observed a single time. The source material was peripheral blood. The source of these receptors is a man aged 50 or older with active COVID-19.

Here the CDR3 DNA reads TGTGCCAGTAGTGTGGGCCCGGGACAGACTAACTATGGCTACACCTTC. Encoded protein: CASSVGPGQTNYGYTF. The chain is built from TRBV19 and TRBJ1-2; 7 bases line up with TRBD1. Germline values: CDR1 LNHDA, CDR2 SQIVND (reference sequence). The V gene end was trimmed by 5 bases and the J gene end by 0 bases; junction bases not matched to a gene: 9. CDR3 length: 16 amino acids.

The chain links TRBV3-1 (or the pseudogene TRBV3-2) to TRBJ1-1; 7 bases match TRBD1. Germline V gene sequence: CDR1 LGHDT, CDR2 YNNKEL (reference sequence). V shed 4 bases and J 1 base; nucleotides not matched to a gene: 3. The CDR3 covers 14 residues. The CDR3 nucleotides read TGTGCCAGCAGCCCGGGACAGCGGAACACTGAAGCTTTCTTT. This encodes CASSPGQRNTEAFF.

The V gene is TRBV9, the J gene TRBJ2-2; TRBD1 might be the D (5 bases). V lost 2 bases and J lost 3, with 14 bases in between. The length of the CDR3 is 16 residues. The germline CDR1 and CDR2 sequences are SGDLS and YYNGEE. The CDR3 bases are TGTGCCAGCAGCGTTTCACCCAGGGCTGACACCGGGGAGCTGTTTTTT. This sequence encodes CASSVSPRADTGELFF.

J is TRBJ1-5 and V is TRBV6-5, with D unclear. This CDR3 comprises 15 residues. Per the germline V gene, CDR1 is MNHEY and CDR2 is SVGAGI. Trimming pared 8 bases from V and 0 bases from J, leaving 14 bases between. The CDR3 DNA follows: TGTGCCAGCCGCCAGGCGCATTATAGCAATCAGCCCCAGCATTTT. It yields the protein CASRQAHYSNQPQHF.

This chain links TRBV9 with TRBJ1-5; a weak D match, TRBD1 (5 bases). The V end was cut by 0 bases, the J end by 5 bases, with 12 bases between. Germline CDR1 is SGDLS and CDR2 is YYNGEE. CDR3 length: 15 amino acids. The CDR3 here is CASSVAPGGDQPQHF. The CDR3 coding sequence is TGTGCCAGCAGCGTAGCTCCGGGAGGGGATCAGCCCCAGCATTTT.

This clone appeared once. V usage is TRBV21-1 and J usage is TRBJ1-1. TRBV21-1 corresponds to a pseudogene. This CDR3 has 11 amino acids. DNA of the CDR3: TGTGCCAGCAGCCCCGACGGGGAAGCTTTCTTT. Translating gives CASSPDGEAFF.

The rearrangement links TRBV30 to TRBJ1-6; the match to TRBD1 covers 7 bases. The CDR3 is 13 residues long. With V trimmed by 8 bases and J by 5 bases, 6 bases remained unmatched. CDR1 is GTSNPN, CDR2 SVGIG, per germline (reference sequence). The CDR3 region is CARGDSNNSPLHF. The CDR3 DNA sequence: TGTGCCCGAGGGGACAGCAATAATTCACCCCTCCACTTT.

The chain recombines TRBV12-2 with TRBJ2-5; TRBD1, as called in the table, went unchecked against the DNA. TRBV12-2 is reported as a pseudogene. This CDR3 contains 20 residues. The DNA for the CDR3 is TGTGCAAGTCGCTTAGCAGGGGAGGACCGTTCAGGGGGCGGTGTGGGAACCCAGTACTTC. It is translated as CASRLAGEDRSGGGVGTQYF.

V gene TRBV19 combines with J gene TRBJ1-2; D is undetermined. Germline CDR1 is LNHDA and CDR2 is SQIVND (reference sequence). This CDR3 comprises 14 residues. Trimming shortened V by 3 bases and J by 8 bases, and 16 bases separated the two germline ends. CDR3 sequence (DNA): TGTGCCAGTAGTATTTTCCGGGAATACGAAGGCTACACCTTC. This codes for CASSIFREYEGYTF.

This rearrangement joins TRBV18 to TRBJ2-5; perhaps TRBD2 as D (6 bases). The germline CDR1 and CDR2 sequences are KGHSH and LQKENI. The CDR3 totals 14 residues. Trimming cost V 6 bases and J 5 bases, with 16 bases left between them. The CDR3 sequence: CASSGGPAAETQYF. For the CDR3, the DNA is TGTGCCAGCTCCGGGGGACCGGCGGCGGAGACCCAGTACTTC.

In its sample, this clone was seen a few times. The chain links TRBV5-1 to TRBJ2-7; D ambiguous. CDR3 length: 14 residues. Germline values: CDR1 SGHRS, CDR2 YFSETQ. V lost 4 bases and J 0 bases, leaving 11 bases between the germline ends. CDR3 DNA: TGCGCCAGCAGCCTGGACGGTAGCTCCTACGAGCAGTACTTC. This encodes CASSLDGSSYEQYF.

This clone was detected a few times. The J gene is TRBJ2-3, the V gene TRBV27; a possible D gene is TRBD2 (7 bases). Germline CDR1 reads MNHEY; CDR2 reads SMNVEV (reference sequence). V dropped 3 bases and J dropped 5 bases, with 15 bases sitting between them. The CDR3 contains 15 residues. The CDR3 region has the DNA TGTGCCAGCAGTTTCAAGGGGGGGTTTGGAGATACGCAGTATTTT. It is translated as CASSFKGGFGDTQYF.

The V and J genes are TRBV6-2 or TRBV6-3 and TRBJ2-2; 7 positions agree with TRBD1. The V gene's germline CDR1 is MNHEY and CDR2 SVGEGT. This CDR3 is built from 15 residues. The V and J ends lost 5 bases and 0 bases, in that order; junction bases with no gene match: 3. The CDR3 loop is CASSRDSPNTGELFF. DNA for the CDR3: TGTGCCAGCAGTCGGGACAGTCCGAACACCGGGGAGCTGTTTTTT.

This clone was recorded only once. The chain is built from TRBV29-1 and TRBJ1-2, with 11 bases matching TRBD1. After removal of 6 bases from V and 3 bases from J, the junction contained 9 bases not matched to a gene. CDR3 length equals 15 residues. CDR1 and CDR2 from the germline V gene are SQVTM and ANQGSEA. The CDR3 nucleotides are TGCAGCGTGGCTCGGACAGGGGGCGGATACTATGGCTACACCTTC. Translating gives CSVARTGGGYYGYTF.

The table lists this clone with a count of one. The chain links TRBV18 to TRBJ1-2, with 8 bases that match TRBD1. In germline, CDR1 is KGHSH, CDR2 LQKENI. The CDR3 length is 16 residues. The ends lost 3 bases at V and 2 bases at J; junction bases unmatched: 8. CDR3 bases: TGTGCCAGCTCACCCCGGGACAGGTCGATAAACTATGGCTACACCTTC. Residues: CASSPRDRSINYGYTF.

The chain is built from TRBV7-9 and TRBJ1-3, with D tentatively TRBD1 (6 bases). Germline CDR1 SEHNR, CDR2 FQNEAQ (reference sequence). Trimming removed 5 bases from V and 4 bases from J, with 15 bases in between. The CDR3 has 15 amino acids. The CDR3 nucleotides are TGTGCCAGCAGCCCTTCAGGGGTGTCGGGAAACACCATATATTTT. Amino acids: CASSPSGVSGNTIYF.

This chain joins TRBV19 and TRBJ1-2; weak D call: TRBD1 (6 bases). The CDR3 has 13 amino acids. V shed 11 bases and J shed 4 bases, with 17 bases lying between them. CDR1 LNHDA and CDR2 SQIVND come from the germline V gene (reference sequence). CDR3 protein: CAVGQTSLYGYTF. As DNA, the CDR3 is TGTGCCGTTGGACAGACCTCTCTCTATGGCTACACCTTC.